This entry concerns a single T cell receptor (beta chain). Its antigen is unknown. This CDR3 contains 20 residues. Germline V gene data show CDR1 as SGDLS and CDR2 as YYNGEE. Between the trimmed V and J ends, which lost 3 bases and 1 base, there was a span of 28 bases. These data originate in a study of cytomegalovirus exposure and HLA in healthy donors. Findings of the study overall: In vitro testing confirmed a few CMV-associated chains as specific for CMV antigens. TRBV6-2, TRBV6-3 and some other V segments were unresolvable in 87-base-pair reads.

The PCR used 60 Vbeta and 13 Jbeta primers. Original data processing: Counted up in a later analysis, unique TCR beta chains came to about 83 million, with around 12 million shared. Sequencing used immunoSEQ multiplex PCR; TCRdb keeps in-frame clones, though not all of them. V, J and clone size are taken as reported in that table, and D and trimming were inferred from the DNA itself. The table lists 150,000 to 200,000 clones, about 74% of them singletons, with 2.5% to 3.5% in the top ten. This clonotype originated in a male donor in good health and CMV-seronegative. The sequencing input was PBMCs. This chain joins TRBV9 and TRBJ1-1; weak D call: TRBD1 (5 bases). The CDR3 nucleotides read TGTGCCAGCAGCGCCGGACGTTCCGGGGGTTTCGTTAAACGGAACACTGAAGCTTTCTTT. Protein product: CASSAGRSGGFVKRNTEAFF.